These 14 T cell receptor beta chains came from one sample sequenced in a study of blood T cell repertoires in COVID-19. Data came from immunoSEQ multiplex PCR; TCRdb stores just in-frame clones and leaves some out. The sample contains about 380,000 clones, more than 75% of which appear only once. Sample: PBMCs or T cells enriched from blood (not recorded which). The receptors were gathered from a woman in her late teens or twenties who had recovered from COVID-19.

The rearrangement joins TRBV20-1 to TRBJ1-2; tentatively, D is TRBD1 (6 bases). CDR1 is DFQATT and CDR2 is SNEGSKA in the germline V gene (reference sequence). The CDR3 extends over 14 amino acids. Between the trimmed V and J ends, which lost 3 bases and 7 bases, there was a span of 18 bases. CDR3 nucleotide sequence: TGCAGTGCTAGTGGGGGCGCGATTGCTGGTGGCTACACCTTC. It specifies CSASGGAIAGGYTF.

The chain combines TRBV7-9 with TRBJ1-4; D uncertain. Germline V CDR1 and CDR2: SEHNR, FQNEAQ (reference sequence). The length of the CDR3 is 16 residues. V was pared by 3 bases and J by 3 bases, with 14 bases between. The CDR3 region is CASSFSANRPNEKLFF. The CDR3 bases are TGTGCCAGCAGCTTTTCGGCTAACAGACCTAATGAAAAACTGTTTTTT.

The rearrangement uses TRBV28 and TRBJ1-2; TRBD1 is a possible D gene (6 bases). Per the germline V gene, CDR1 is MDHEN and CDR2 is SYDVKM. V lost 4 bases and J lost 5, with 23 bases in between. The CDR3 spans 17 residues. The DNA of the CDR3 is TGTGCCAGCAGTTCCGACCCGGGACACCCGAAAGGATATGGCTACACCTTC. Its translation: CASSSDPGHPKGYGYTF.

V gene TRBV3-1 (or the pseudogene TRBV3-2) combines with J gene TRBJ1-5; no firm D call. V shed 0 bases and J shed 7 bases, with 10 bases lying between them. The CDR3 length is 14 residues. Germline V lookup: CDR1 LGHDT, CDR2 YNNKEL (reference sequence). The chain's CDR3 is CASSQEWGEQPQHF. DNA for the CDR3: TGTGCCAGCAGCCAAGAGTGGGGAGAACAGCCCCAGCATTTT.

The rearrangement joins TRBV10-3 to TRBJ2-1; 14 bases are a match to TRBD2. The V gene end was trimmed by 6 bases and the J gene end by 0 bases; junction bases not matched to a gene: 4. The CDR3 sequence is 17 residues long. From germline, CDR1 is ENHRY and CDR2 SYGVKD. The CDR3 coding sequence is TGTGCCATCAGCCGGACTAGCGGGGGGAGCTCCTACAATGAGCAGTTCTTC. Its protein is CAISRTSGGSSYNEQFF.

The chain has TRBV5-1 and TRBJ1-2; D gene ambiguous. V lost 0 bases, J lost 0 bases, and 9 bases lay in between. This CDR3 contains 15 residues. Germline lookup yields CDR1 SGHRS and CDR2 YFSETQ. CDR3 sequence reads: CASSLGAESNYGYTF. For the CDR3, the DNA is TGCGCCAGCAGCTTGGGGGCAGAGTCTAACTATGGCTACACCTTC.

The gene calls are TRBV3-1 (or the pseudogene TRBV3-2) and TRBJ2-3; TRBD2 agrees at 11 bases. Germline V gene sequence: CDR1 LGHDT, CDR2 YNNKEL (reference sequence). This CDR3 has 16 residues. The ends lost 4 bases at V and 0 bases at J; junction bases unmatched: 3. The CDR3: CASSPLAGGSTDTQYF. The CDR3 DNA sequence: TGTGCCAGCAGCCCCCTAGCGGGGGGAAGCACAGATACGCAGTATTTT.

This clone has just one count. This chain joins TRBV29-1 and TRBJ1-1, with 10 bases fitting TRBD1. J lost 3 bases, V lost 4 bases, and 11 bases had no gene match. This CDR3 spans 16 amino acids. The V gene's germline CDR1 is SQVTM and CDR2 ANQGSEA. CDR3 in amino acids: CSVVGLTGTGDTEAFF. The CDR3 DNA reads TGCAGCGTTGTTGGTCTGACAGGGACAGGGGACACTGAAGCTTTCTTT.

V usage is TRBV9 and J usage is TRBJ1-1; D ambiguous. V shed 3 bases and J shed 7 bases, with 16 bases lying between them. Germline CDR1 SGDLS, CDR2 YYNGEE. The CDR3 has 14 residues. The CDR3 DNA follows: TGTGCCAGCAGCGCGATAGGAGGCGTACTTGAAGCTTTCTTT. Translation gives CASSAIGGVLEAFF. The full variable domain, rest sourced from reference TRBV9 and TRBJ1-1, is DSGVTQTPKHLITATGQRVTLRCSPRSGDLSVYWYQQSLDQGLQFLIQYYNGEERAKGNILERFSAQQFPDLHSELNLSSLELGDSALYFCASSAIGGVLEAFFGQGTRLTVV.

Only one count was recorded for this clone. V usage is TRBV28 and J usage is TRBJ1-1; D gene unclear. The CDR3 is 17 amino acids. Between the trimmed V and J ends, which lost 6 bases and 1 base, there was a span of 21 bases. Germline CDR1 reads MDHEN; CDR2 reads SYDVKM. The CDR3 DNA reads TGTGCCAGCAGGCCTCTAGGTTTGGTGATGGCGAACACTGAAGCTTTCTTT. Its translation is CASRPLGLVMANTEAFF.

The chain joins TRBV3-1 (or the pseudogene TRBV3-2) to TRBJ2-4, with D possibly being TRBD2 (5 bases). In germline, CDR1 is LGHDT, CDR2 YNNKEL (reference sequence). V lost 5 bases to trimming and J lost 11 bases, with 16 bases between them. The CDR3 consists of 13 residues. CDR3 amino acids: CASSGPRGGFQYF. As DNA, the CDR3 is TGTGCCAGCAGCGGACCCCGAGGAGGCTTTCAGTACTTC.

The J gene is TRBJ1-5, the V gene TRBV7-9; possibly TRBD1 for D (5 bases). The germline V gene encodes CDR1 SEHNR and CDR2 FQNEAQ (reference sequence). Trimming removed 3 bases at V and 3 bases at J, with 12 bases between. The CDR3 is 15 amino acids. As DNA, the CDR3 is TGTGCCAGCAGCTTGGGGAAGGGGCACAATCAGCCCCAGCATTTT. Protein: CASSLGKGHNQPQHF.

A single count supports this clone. The chain joins TRBV6-5 to TRBJ2-7, with 10 bases matching TRBD1. The junction had 6 bases not matched to a gene; V was cut back by 2 bases and J by 2 bases. From germline, CDR1 is MNHEY and CDR2 SVGAGI. This CDR3 has 16 residues. In DNA form, the CDR3 reads TGTGCCAGCAGTTACGCGGCGACAGGGGGCACCTACGAGCAGTACTTC. This codes for CASSYAATGGTYEQYF.

The rearrangement uses TRBV6-6 and TRBJ1-5; 8 bases agree with TRBD1. CDR3 length: 15 amino acids. Germline V gives CDR1 MNHNY, CDR2 SVGAGI (reference sequence). V lost 6 bases, J lost 5 bases, and 9 bases stayed unmatched. CDR3 DNA sequence: TGTGCCAGCAGCTATGGACAGGGACGAGATCAGCCCCAGCATTTT. Protein sequence: CASSYGQGRDQPQHF.